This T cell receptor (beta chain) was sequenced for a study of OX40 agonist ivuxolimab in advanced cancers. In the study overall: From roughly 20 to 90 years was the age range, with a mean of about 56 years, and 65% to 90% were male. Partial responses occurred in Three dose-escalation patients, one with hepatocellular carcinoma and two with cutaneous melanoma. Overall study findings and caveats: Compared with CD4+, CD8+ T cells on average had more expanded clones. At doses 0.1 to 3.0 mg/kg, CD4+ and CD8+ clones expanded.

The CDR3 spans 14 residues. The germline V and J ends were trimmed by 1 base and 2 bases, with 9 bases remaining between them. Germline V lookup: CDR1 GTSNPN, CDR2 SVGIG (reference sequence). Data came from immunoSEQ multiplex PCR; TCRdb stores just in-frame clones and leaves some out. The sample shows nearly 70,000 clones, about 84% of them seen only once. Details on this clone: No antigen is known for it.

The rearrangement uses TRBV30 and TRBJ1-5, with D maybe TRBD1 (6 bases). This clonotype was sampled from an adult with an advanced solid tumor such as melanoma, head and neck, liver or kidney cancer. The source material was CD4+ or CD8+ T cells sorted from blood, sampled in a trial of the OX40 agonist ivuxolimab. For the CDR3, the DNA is TGTGCCTGGAGTGCACAGGGAGGCAATCAGCCCCAGCATTTT. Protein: CAWSAQGGNQPQHF.